This T cell receptor (beta chain) was retrieved from a study of blood T cell repertoires in COVID-19. Across the study: Samples taken during acute and convalescent COVID-19 were collected in the United States, Italy and Spain. From T cells, B-cell-depleted T cells, or PBMCs came the material, which was cDNA or gDNA.

The germline CDR1 and CDR2 sequences are MDHEN and SYDVKM. There are 13 residues in the CDR3. V was shortened by 3 bases and J by 4 bases, with 7 bases between the two germline ends. Generated by immunoSEQ multiplex PCR, the TCRdb table keeps only in-frame clones and is missing some. This table holds some 270,000 clones, 84% found once. The origin of this receptor is a middle-aged woman who had recovered from COVID-19. The V and J genes are TRBV28 and TRBJ2-1; D is unresolved. Sequenced material: peripheral blood. The CDR3 protein is CASSFRLYNEQFF. CDR3 sequence (DNA): TGTGCCAGCAGTTTCAGGCTTTACAATGAGCAGTTCTTC.